This TCR beta chain was sequenced for a study of monozygotic twins with inflammatory bowel disease. CDR1 SNHLY and CDR2 FYNNEI come from the germline V gene. The CDR3 contains 12 residues. Both the TCRalpha cDNA and the TCRbeta cDNA were taken through two nested PCRs, lasting approximately 16 and 10 cycles. TCRdb re-called the 5' RACE reads and shows each CDR3 protein once, DNA omitted. The sample holds about 350,000 distinct CDR3 sequences. The clonotype was recovered from a human donor with ulcerative colitis or Crohn's disease, or a healthy co-twin of an affected twin (not recorded which). Sequencing was performed on blood. This chain links TRBV2 with TRBJ1-4. This chain's CDR3 is CASGQSGEKLFF.